This T cell receptor (beta chain) was sequenced in a study of cytomegalovirus exposure and HLA in healthy donors. Study at large: An early release of data contained 80 million to 85 million unique TCRs, which came from HLA-typed donors.

Vbeta (60) and Jbeta (13) primers were used in the PCR. Generated by immunoSEQ multiplex PCR, the TCRdb table keeps only in-frame clones and is missing some. The sample yields some 96,000 clones, about 76% seen once. On this clone itself: Its cognate antigen is unknown.

Study results and caveats: V- and J-gene trimming of TCR beta was linked (in a later analysis) to a missense DCLRE1C variant. It was reported in a later analysis that an Asian-associated ancestry cluster showed fewer N-insertions than the approximately 690-donor mean. In an earlier analysis, most TCR beta V segments were productive about 90% or about 30% of the time.

Germline lookup yields CDR1 MGHRA and CDR2 YSYEKL. This CDR3 is built from 15 residues. V lost 4 bases, J lost 0 bases, and 10 bases lay in between. This chain connects TRBV4-1 to TRBJ1-3; a weak D match, TRBD1 (5 bases). The sample consisted of PBMCs. This TCR was sampled from a man in his forties or fifties in good health and CMV-seropositive. The CDR3 bases are TGCGCCAGCAGCCTTCTGGACAACTCTGGAAACACCATATATTTT. Residues: CASSLLDNSGNTIYF.